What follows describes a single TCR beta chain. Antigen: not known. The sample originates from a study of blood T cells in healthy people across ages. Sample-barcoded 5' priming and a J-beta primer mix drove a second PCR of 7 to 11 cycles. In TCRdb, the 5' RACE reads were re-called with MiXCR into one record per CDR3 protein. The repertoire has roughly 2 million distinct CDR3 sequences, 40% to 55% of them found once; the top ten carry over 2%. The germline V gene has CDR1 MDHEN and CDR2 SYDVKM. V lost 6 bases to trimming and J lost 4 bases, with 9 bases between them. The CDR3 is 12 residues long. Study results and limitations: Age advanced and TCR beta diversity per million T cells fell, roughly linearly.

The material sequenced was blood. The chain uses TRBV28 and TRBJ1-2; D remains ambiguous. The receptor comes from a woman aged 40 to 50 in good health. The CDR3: CASRDLSYGYTF. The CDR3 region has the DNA TGTGCCAGCAGGGACCTATCCTATGGCTACACCTTC.